This entry lists 9 T cell receptor beta chains sequenced from one sample in a study of T cell changes during pregnancy in multiple sclerosis. Sequencing used immunoSEQ multiplex PCR; TCRdb keeps in-frame clones, though not all of them. The repertoire holds about 85,000 clones, with approximately 89% as singletons. The sequences come from peripheral blood, collected in the first trimester of pregnancy. These receptors were collected from a female donor with multiple sclerosis, enrolled in a pregnancy study.

V usage is TRBV14 and J usage is TRBJ2-7; tentatively, D is TRBD1 (5 bases). This CDR3 comprises 15 residues. Germline CDR1 reads SGHDN; CDR2 reads FVKESK. V lost 1 base and J lost 1, with 11 bases in between. CDR3 region: CASSQGNTGSYEQYF. The CDR3 DNA reads as TGTGCCAGCAGCCAAGGGAACACAGGATCCTACGAGCAGTACTTC.

This chain links TRBV2 with TRBJ2-7; the D gene is possibly TRBD2 (6 bases). There are 15 residues in the CDR3. The germline CDR1 and CDR2 sequences are SNHLY and FYNNEI. Trimming left V 6 bases short and J 5 bases short, with 20 bases between. CDR3 loop: CASRPLATAVDEQYF. DNA for the CDR3: TGTGCCAGCAGACCGCTAGCGACCGCGGTGGACGAGCAGTACTTC.

The chain employs TRBV6-5 and TRBJ1-2; 7 bases map to TRBD1. V trimming: 8 bases; J trimming: 4 bases; junction bases outside the gene matches: 10. Germline values: CDR1 MNHEY, CDR2 SVGAGI. The CDR3 totals 14 residues. The CDR3 here is CASGNRGSGYGYTF. CDR3 coding DNA: TGTGCCAGCGGAAACAGGGGTAGTGGCTATGGCTACACCTTC.

V usage is TRBV9 and J usage is TRBJ2-1; TRBD2 matches at 8 bases. Germline CDR1 and CDR2: SGDLS and YYNGEE. With 4 bases clipped from V and 0 bases from J, the junction kept 6 bases outside the gene matches. The CDR3 loop spans 16 amino acids. The CDR3 nucleotides read TGTGCCAGCAGCCTAGAGGCGGGGGGCTCCTACAATGAGCAGTTCTTC. Protein product: CASSLEAGGSYNEQFF.

The V and J genes are TRBV7-9 and TRBJ1-1; tentatively, D is TRBD1 (5 bases). The CDR3 contains 15 residues. Germline V CDR1 and CDR2: SEHNR, FQNEAQ (reference sequence). V lost 5 bases, J lost 0 bases, and 13 bases lay in between. The CDR3 nucleotides are TGTGCCAGCAGCCTCTCCGGCAGGGTGAACACTGAAGCTTTCTTT. This sequence encodes CASSLSGRVNTEAFF.

This chain joins TRBV15 and TRBJ2-7, with TRBD2 identical over 8 bases. The junction had 11 bases not matched to a gene; V was cut back by 0 bases and J by 7 bases. Germline CDR1 is LNHNV and CDR2 is YYDKDF (reference sequence). The length of the CDR3 is 16 residues. The CDR3 here is CATSRDLEAGVREQYF. The CDR3 DNA reads as TGTGCCACCAGCAGAGATCTAGAAGCGGGAGTGAGGGAGCAGTACTTC.

Only a few counts were recorded for this clone. The rearrangement uses TRBV29-1 and TRBJ1-2; possibly TRBD1 for D (6 bases). The germline V gene has CDR1 SQVTM and CDR2 ANQGSEA. The germline V and J ends were trimmed by 6 bases and 0 bases, with 17 bases remaining between them. The CDR3 extends over 15 amino acids. CDR3: CSVGGRTAANYGYTF. CDR3 nucleotides: TGCAGCGTGGGCGGCCGGACAGCGGCTAACTATGGCTACACCTTC.

This clone was recorded only once. The chain combines TRBV10-3 with TRBJ1-2; 7 nucleotides match TRBD1. The CDR3 is 15 amino acids. Looked up from germline, CDR1 is ENHRY and CDR2 is SYGVKD. The junction had 14 bases not matched to a gene; V was cut back by 6 bases and J by 7 bases. CDR3 sequence reads: CAIRETTGQLRGYTF. CDR3 coding DNA: TGTGCCATCAGAGAAACCACGGGACAGCTACGTGGCTACACCTTC.

A single count supports this clone. The V call is TRBV27, the J call TRBJ2-1; 10 bases match TRBD1. Germline CDR1 is MNHEY and CDR2 is SMNVEV (reference sequence). The V and J ends lost 0 bases and 6 bases, in that order; junction bases with no gene match: 8. The CDR3 loop spans 17 amino acids. CDR3 loop: CASSLSGGTGEVNEQFF. CDR3 bases: TGTGCCAGCAGTTTATCCGGGGGGACAGGGGAGGTCAATGAGCAGTTCTTC.